This T cell receptor beta chain was captured by sequencing in a study of shared clonotypes between healthy human individuals. Findings and limits, study-wide: Clonotype sharing among donors was expected to depend on sequencing depth.

TCRdb's copy holds only in-frame clones and misses some; the assay was immunoSEQ multiplex PCR. The data show 650,000 to 800,000 clones, with roughly 94% seen just once and approximately 24% held by the top ten. About this clone: As yet, its antigen is unknown.

CD45RO-negative cells were positively selected for CCR7, leaving out terminally differentiated effector memory CD45RA+ cells. Donors were healthy HIV-negative adults without recent acute infections or vaccinations. There are 15 residues in the CDR3. V lost 8 bases to trimming and J lost 4 bases; unmatched junction nucleotides: 9. V gene TRBV5-3 combines with J gene TRBJ2-1; 10 bases are shared with TRBD2. TRBV5-3 is identified as an open reading frame with a role that is uncertain. This clonotype was obtained from a man aged 25 to 40 in good health. The sequencing sample was made of naive CD8+ T cells sorted from blood. The CDR3 nucleotides read TGTGCCAGCTCCCCCGGGACTAGCGCATACAATGAGCAGTTCTTC. It is translated as CASSPGTSAYNEQFF.